The rows below give T cell receptor beta chains drawn from one sample of a study of vaccination and CD4 T cells after COVID-19. For these TCRs, the target antigens are not known. TCRdb ran MiXCR on the PCR reads and lists one entry per CDR3 protein. The table shows a few thousand distinct CDR3 sequences, with more than 20% occurring only once. Sequencing was done on a sample of CD4+ T cells from blood, cultured in vitro. Receptors originate from a human donor in good health. Each CDR3 is given with its conserved first and last residue. The D gene is left open where the match is weak. Size values are once, few and many counts, or a class for expanded clones, and some rows have none.

d_gene: TRBD1
j_gene: TRBJ2-5
abundance: medium-sized
v_gene: TRBV27
CDR3nt: TGTGCCAGCAGTTTGTCGGAGGACAGGGCAGAGACCCAGTACTTC
CDR3aa: CASSLSEDRAETQYF

d_gene: TRBD2
j_gene: TRBJ2-7
abundance: .
v_gene: TRBV7-9
CDR3nt: TGTGCCAGCAGCTTAGCCGCGACTAGCGGGTTCTACGAGCAGTACTTC
CDR3aa: CASSLAATSGFYEQYF

d_gene: TRBD1
j_gene: TRBJ1-1
abundance: .
v_gene: TRBV7-8
CDR3nt: TGTGCCAGCAGCCAATTGACAGGGCGAGCTTTCTTT
CDR3aa: CASSQLTGRAFF

d_gene: .
j_gene: TRBJ1-1
abundance: .
v_gene: TRBV7-9
CDR3nt: TGTGCCAGCAGCTTATACAGGGAGGGAGCAACTGAAGCTTTCTTT
CDR3aa: CASSLYREGATEAFF

d_gene: .
j_gene: TRBJ2-1
abundance: few
v_gene: TRBV5-4
CDR3nt: TGTGCCAGCAGTAAGGGAGACCTAATGAATGAGCAGTTCTTC
CDR3aa: CASSKGDLMNEQFF

d_gene: TRBD2
j_gene: TRBJ2-7
abundance: .
v_gene: TRBV6-1
CDR3nt: TGTGCCAGCAGTGGACGTAAGCGGGAGGCCCGAAGCTCCTACGAGCAGTACTTC
CDR3aa: CASSGRKREARSSYEQYF

d_gene: TRBD1
j_gene: TRBJ1-2
abundance: .
v_gene: TRBV24-1
CDR3nt: TGTGCCACCAGTGATGGGACAGGGGTCGATGGCTACACCTTC
CDR3aa: CATSDGTGVDGYTF

d_gene: .
j_gene: TRBJ2-5
abundance: .
v_gene: TRBV7-9
CDR3nt: TGTGCCAGCAGCTTATTAGAGTCGGGGGAGAGGGAGACCCAGTACTTC
CDR3aa: CASSLLESGERETQYF

d_gene: .
j_gene: TRBJ2-2
abundance: .
v_gene: TRBV12-3/TRBV12-4
CDR3nt: TGTGCCAGCAAGCAGGGGCGAACCGGGGAGCTGTTTTTT
CDR3aa: CASKQGRTGELFF

d_gene: .
j_gene: TRBJ2-7
abundance: few
v_gene: TRBV2
CDR3nt: TGTGCCAGCATCGGGGGCCTCTCCTACGAGCAGTACTTC
CDR3aa: CASIGGLSYEQYF